This TCR beta chain emerged from a study of blood T cell repertoires in COVID-19. Study-level information: COVID-19 samples collected from the United States, Italy and Spain covered acute and convalescent phases. The cDNA or gDNA used as material had been derived from T cells, B-cell-depleted T cells, or PBMCs.

V was shortened by 5 bases and J by 4 bases, with 9 bases between the two germline ends. This CDR3 has 12 amino acids. Some clones are missing from TCRdb's copy, which holds only in-frame ones; the method was immunoSEQ multiplex PCR. The sample comprises fewer than 150,000 clones, around 73% of which are singletons, and 11% rests with the top ten. This clone turned up a few times. Sequencing was performed on peripheral blood. The sequence was obtained from a man in his sixties who had recovered from COVID-19. The rearrangement uses TRBV12-3 or TRBV12-4 and TRBJ2-7; D may be TRBD2 (6 bases). The DNA for the CDR3 is TGTGCCAGCAGTGGGGACTCTTACGAGCAGTACTTC. Translating it yields CASSGDSYEQYF.